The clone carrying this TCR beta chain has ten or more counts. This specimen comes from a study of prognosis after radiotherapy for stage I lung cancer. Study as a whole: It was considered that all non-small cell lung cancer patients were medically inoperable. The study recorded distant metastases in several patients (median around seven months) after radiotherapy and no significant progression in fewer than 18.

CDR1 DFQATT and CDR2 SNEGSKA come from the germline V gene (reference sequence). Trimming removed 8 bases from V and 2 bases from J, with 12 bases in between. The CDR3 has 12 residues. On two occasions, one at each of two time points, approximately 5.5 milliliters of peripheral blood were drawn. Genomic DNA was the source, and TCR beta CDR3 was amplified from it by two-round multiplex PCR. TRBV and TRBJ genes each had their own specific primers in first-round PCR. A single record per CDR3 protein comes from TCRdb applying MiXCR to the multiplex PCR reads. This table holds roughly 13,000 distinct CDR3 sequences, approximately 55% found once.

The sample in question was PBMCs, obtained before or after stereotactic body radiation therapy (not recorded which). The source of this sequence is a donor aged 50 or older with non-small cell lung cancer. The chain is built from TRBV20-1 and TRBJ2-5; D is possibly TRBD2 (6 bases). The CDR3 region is CSPWGDQETQYF. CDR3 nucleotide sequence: TGCAGTCCCTGGGGGGATCAAGAGACCCAGTACTTC.